This is a list of T cell receptor beta chains from one sample in a study of response to subunit inactivated influenza vaccine. TCRdb reprocessed the RT-PCR reads with MiXCR, giving one entry per CDR3 protein. The sample lists 500,000 or so distinct CDR3 sequences; approximately 15% were seen once. The input for sequencing was CD4+ T cells sorted from PBMCs, taken roughly 24 months after vaccination. The receptors derive from a man in his fifties or sixties who received an inactivated influenza vaccine. Both conserved end residues are trimmed from each CDR3. The order of the fields is V gene, CDR3 protein.

TRBV2	ATTKEVTDTQY
TRBV20-1	SASTRTDIYYGYT
TRBV10-3	ATVAGFANTGELF
TRBV2	ASKRSPSPQPQH
TRBV12-3/TRBV12-4	ASSLEAFRADEQY
TRBV29-1	SVSSLTGGGEQY
TRBV21-1	ASSKGHPYDEQF
TRBV20-1	SARDIGGLSQPQH
TRBV11-2	ASSWAEADTQY
TRBV12-3/TRBV12-4	ASSDGQGASYHQPQH
TRBV12-3/TRBV12-4	ASSLSGQINYGYT
TRBV5-1	ASSLTGGTNNEQF
TRBV10-3	AISDSDSSYEQY
TRBV19	ASTPTSGSNEQF
TRBV4-2	ASSQGTSGTNTGELF
TRBV24-1	ATSDFRTVSYNEQF
TRBV12-3/TRBV12-4	ASRGSLGSYNSPLH
TRBV5-1	ASSSGTSGSRETQY
TRBV7-6	ASSLTLRGTEAF
TRBV3-1	ASSQVLGEAKNIQY
TRBV6-2/TRBV6-3	ASSGRREKLF
TRBV20-1	SARALAWYNEQF
TRBV29-1	SVAQAAGNYT
TRBV4-1	ASSRQGSRDPREKLF
TRBV12-3/TRBV12-4	ASNRRRGYEQY
TRBV19	ASSIDLMAGNQPQH
TRBV4-2	ASSQGRTSGRVSDTQY
TRBV5-1	ASSTEDSYNSPLH
TRBV20-1	SARGRQTFNYGYT
TRBV2	ASSRQGGNEQY
TRBV6-5	ASSYPPGQRSGANVLT
TRBV20-1	SARDRGTTGELF
TRBV20-1	SARLTDRSTYEQY
TRBV20-1	SAPGVGDTEAF
TRBV20-1	SALPGQGFRSEQY
TRBV27	ASSPQGSGYT
TRBV11-2	ASSPYLGGLETQY
TRBV5-6	ASSLGQGGGDTQY
TRBV12-3/TRBV12-4	ASSRTGTGLFQETQY
TRBV7-8	ASSLAGPRDSEAF
TRBV7-6	ASSPAGGRSYNEQF
TRBV20-1	SASLAGGNIGNEQF
TRBV28	ASSSTGTAYNEQF
TRBV29-1	SVDRARTEAF
TRBV6-2/TRBV6-3	ASSPGRINQETQY
TRBV20-1	SAGRKNQPQH
TRBV12-3/TRBV12-4	ASSPGQGRKQF
TRBV12-3/TRBV12-4	ASRGELAKNIQY
TRBV12-3/TRBV12-4	ASSYGRLPTGEQY
TRBV12-3/TRBV12-4	ASSPRLAGATDTQY
TRBV29-1	SVGRGYEQY
TRBV18	ASSPGPTSEPQH